This T cell receptor beta chain was obtained from a study of OX40 agonist ivuxolimab in advanced cancers. Points from the study as a whole: The authors also found low normalized T-cell clonal expansion in some nonresponders.

A note on this clone: Its target is not known.

Blood draws occurred at baseline, cycle 4 day 1, and cycle 7 day 1. This CDR3 contains 14 residues. Germline-derived CDR1 and CDR2 are SGHRS and YFSETQ. With 6 bases clipped from V and 5 bases from J, the junction kept 7 bases outside the gene matches. TCRdb's copy holds only in-frame clones and misses some; the assay was immunoSEQ multiplex PCR. Among approximately 77,000 clones listed, about 84% were seen once. The source was CD4+ or CD8+ T cells sorted from blood, collected in a trial of the OX40 agonist ivuxolimab. V gene TRBV5-1 combines with J gene TRBJ2-5, with TRBD1 matching over 10 bases. This sequence originates from an adult with an advanced solid tumor such as melanoma, head and neck, liver or kidney cancer. CDR3: CASTQGQGRETQYF. The CDR3 DNA follows: TGCGCCAGCACTCAGGGACAGGGGAGGGAGACCCAGTACTTC.